The 8 T cell receptor beta chains below all came from one sample that was sequenced in a study of PD-1 blockade in classical Hodgkin lymphoma. Described time point: cycle 4 day 1 (C4D1), after five to seven weeks of nivolumab. Each and every patient relapsed after autologous stem cell transplantation, and patients got differing brentuximab vedotin exposure. Data came from immunoSEQ multiplex PCR; TCRdb stores just in-frame clones and leaves some out. The sample holds over 60,000 clones, 90% to 95% seen once. Material: peripheral blood mononuclear cells (PBMCs), obtained before the fourth cycle of nivolumab. The receptors shown here come from a human donor with classical Hodgkin lymphoma.

The chain carries TRBV10-3 and TRBJ1-6, with D possibly being TRBD1 (5 bases). V gave up 6 bases and J gave up 0 bases, with 12 bases separating them. Germline V CDR1 and CDR2: ENHRY, SYGVKD. The CDR3 has 16 residues. In DNA form, the CDR3 reads TGTGCCATCAGCCAAAGAGACAGCTCCTATAATTCACCCCTCCACTTT. Translated, it gives CAISQRDSSYNSPLHF.

The V gene is TRBV11-1, the J gene TRBJ1-2, with D possibly TRBD1 on 5 matching bases. The CDR3 contains 14 residues. The germline V gene encodes CDR1 SGHAT and CDR2 FQDESV (reference sequence). The ends were cut back, 5 bases at V and 6 bases at J, with 16 bases in the middle. CDR3 DNA: TGTGCCAGCAGCGCCGACCACGAAGGGGATGGCTACACCTTC. It yields the protein CASSADHEGDGYTF.

V usage is TRBV5-6 and J usage is TRBJ2-1; no firm D call. V gave up 0 bases and J gave up 7 bases, with 5 bases separating them. Germline values: CDR1 SGHDT, CDR2 YYEEEE. This CDR3 is built from 12 residues. In nucleotides, the CDR3 is TGTGCCAGCAGCTTGGTCCGGAATGAGCAGTTCTTC. Its translation: CASSLVRNEQFF.

Turning to this clone: The sample holds other DNA sequences that translate to the same CDR3. This sequence joins TRBV2 and TRBJ1-6, with 7 bases that match TRBD1. CDR1 and CDR2 from the germline V gene are SNHLY and FYNNEI. The V gene end was trimmed by 7 bases and the J gene end by 7 bases; junction bases not matched to a gene: 10. The CDR3 is 15 residues long. The CDR3 spells CASTRNRGGNSPLHF. The CDR3 DNA reads as TGTGCCAGCACCCGAAACAGGGGAGGCAATTCACCCCTCCACTTT.

The V and J genes are TRBV28 and TRBJ1-5; D is perhaps TRBD1 (5 bases). The length of the CDR3 is 16 residues. Germline V gives CDR1 MDHEN, CDR2 SYDVKM. V gave up 1 base and J gave up 3 bases, with 13 bases separating them. CDR3 coding DNA: TGTGCCAGCAGTTTATTGGGAGAGGGGTTCAATCAGCCCCAGCATTTT. Amino acids: CASSLLGEGFNQPQHF.

The chain recombines TRBV15 with TRBJ2-1; 9 positions agree with TRBD2. The J segment lost 2 bases and the V segment lost 5 bases, leaving 13 bases of the junction unmatched. The germline CDR1 and CDR2 sequences are LNHNV and YYDKDF (reference sequence). CDR3 length: 18 residues. DNA of the CDR3: TGTGCCACCAGCGCCAGATTCTTTGGACTAGCGCCCTACAATGAGCAGTTCTTC. Amino acids: CATSARFFGLAPYNEQFF.

The chain employs TRBV6-4 and TRBJ2-7, with TRBD2 matching over 11 bases. V dropped 8 bases and J dropped 6; count of bases not matched to a gene: 9. The CDR3 runs to 14 residues. CDR1 MRHNA and CDR2 SNTAGT come from the germline V gene. The DNA for the CDR3 is TGTGCCAGCGTGGGACTAGCGGTACTTACCGAGCAGTACTTC. Translated, it gives CASVGLAVLTEQYF.

The sample holds a few counts of this clone. The chain combines TRBV6-1 with TRBJ2-7; TRBD1 is a possible D gene (5 bases). CDR1 and CDR2 (germline): MNHNS, SASEGT. Trimming took off 2 bases at V and 0 bases at J, with 8 bases between the two ends. There are 14 residues in the CDR3. CDR3 loop: CASSETQGSYEQYF. CDR3 nucleotides: TGTGCCAGCAGTGAAACGCAGGGCTCCTACGAGCAGTACTTC.